The source of this TCR beta chain is a study of T cell changes during pregnancy in multiple sclerosis. Sequencing was performed with immunoSEQ multiplex PCR; in TCRdb, only in-frame clones are kept and a portion is missing. The sample lists roughly 41,000 clones; 70% to 90% were seen once. V lost 5 bases, J lost 4 bases, and 7 bases stayed unmatched. CDR3 length: 14 residues. Germline V lookup: CDR1 GTSNPN, CDR2 SVGIG (reference sequence). The sequenced sample was CD4+ T cells from peripheral blood mononuclear cells, obtained in the first trimester of pregnancy. The clonotype was recovered from a female donor with multiple sclerosis, enrolled in a pregnancy study. This sequence joins TRBV30 and TRBJ1-5, with TRBD1 identical over 8 bases. CDR3 sequence (DNA): TGTGCCTGGGTTGGACAGGGTCAAAATCAGCCCCAGCATTTT. This codes for CAWVGQGQNQPQHF.